The next 16 T cell receptor beta chains were all read from a single sample in a study of shared clonotypes between healthy human individuals. TCRdb keeps only in-frame clones here, not all; method: immunoSEQ multiplex PCR. The sample lists 1.5 million to 2.5 million clones; about 95% were seen once. CD45RO-negative CD8 cells positively selected for CCR7 made up the naive population, which excluded terminally differentiated effector memory CD45RA+ cells. Sample: naive CD8+ T cells sorted from blood. These receptor sequences come from a man in his late teens or twenties in good health.

With regard to this clone: The same CDR3 is also encoded by other DNA sequences in this sample. CDR3 sequence reads: CAWSWGQGTYEQYF. For the CDR3, the DNA is TGTGCCTGGAGTTGGGGACAGGGGACCTACGAGCAGTACTTC. The V call is TRBV30, the J call TRBJ2-7, with 10 bases that match TRBD1. Germline CDR1 and CDR2: GTSNPN and SVGIG (reference sequence). The CDR3 extends over 14 amino acids. Germline trimming cut 2 bases from V and 2 bases from J; bases unmatched to any gene: 3.

This clone came up once. This chain uses TRBV5-4 with TRBJ1-5, with D possibly being TRBD1 (5 bases). CDR3 length equals 15 residues. V dropped 3 bases and J dropped 7 bases, with 17 bases sitting between them. Germline values: CDR1 SGHNT, CDR2 YYREEE (reference sequence). The DNA for the CDR3 is TGTGCCAGCAGCTCGGAGGGACGAGCGGCCCAGCCCCAGCATTTT. Translating gives CASSSEGRAAQPQHF.

V gene TRBV2 combines with J gene TRBJ1-2, with 9 bases lining up with TRBD1. The V segment lost 8 bases and the J segment 13 bases; nucleotides outside the gene matches: 11. The germline gives CDR1 SNHLY, CDR2 FYNNEI. The CDR3 spans 12 residues. CDR3 sequence (DNA): TGTGCCAGCTTTACAGGGGGCGCCGGAGCCACCTTC. This gives the protein CASFTGGAGATF.

The chain recombines TRBV5-1 with TRBJ2-7; 9 nucleotides line up with TRBD1. Per the germline V gene, CDR1 is SGHRS and CDR2 is YFSETQ. The V gene end was trimmed by 4 bases and the J gene end by 1 base; junction bases not matched to a gene: 6. This CDR3 region has 15 residues. The CDR3 is CASSLTTGGSYEQYF. Here the CDR3 DNA reads TGCGCCAGCAGCCTGACGACAGGGGGGTCCTACGAGCAGTACTTC. The entire variable domain, with the rest obtained from reference TRBV5-1 and TRBJ2-7, is as follows: KAGVTQTPRYLIKTRGQQVTLSCSPISGHRSVSWYQQTPGQGLQFLFEYFSETQRNKGNFPGRFSGRQFSNSRSEMNVSTLELGDSALYLCASSLTTGGSYEQYFGPGTRLTVT.

In regard to this clone: Other DNA sequences from this sample encode an identical CDR3 as well. The chain combines TRBV4-3 with TRBJ2-7; D ambiguous. Germline V gene sequence: CDR1 LGHNA, CDR2 YSLEER. V was cut by 0 bases and J by 2 bases, with 11 bases left in between. This CDR3 is 15 amino acids long. The DNA for the CDR3 is TGCGCCAGCAGCCAAGATAAAGGCGGAGCCTACGAGCAGTACTTC. Translation: CASSQDKGGAYEQYF.

To note about this clone: At the DNA level, this CDR3 is encoded by other sequences in the same sample as well. The CDR3 DNA reads as TGTGCCAGCAGTGGATTGGCGGGGGAGCTGTTTTTT. The encoded protein is CASSGLAGELFF. V usage is TRBV6-5 and J usage is TRBJ2-2, with no clear D. The CDR3 has 12 residues. The germline V gene has CDR1 MNHEY and CDR2 SVGAGI. V shed 5 bases and J shed 8 bases, with 9 bases lying between them.

The rearrangement links TRBV4-1 to TRBJ2-1, with TRBD2 matching over 13 bases. This CDR3 region has 18 residues. V lost 0 bases and J lost 4; bases outside the gene matches: 6. Germline V lookup: CDR1 MGHRA, CDR2 YSYEKL. CDR3 DNA sequence: TGCGCCAGCAGCCAAGATTCCGGACTAGCGGGGGTTTACAATGAGCAGTTCTTC. Encoded protein: CASSQDSGLAGVYNEQFF.

This chain joins TRBV11-1 and TRBJ2-3; TRBD2 matches 13 bases. The V segment lost 1 base and the J segment 0 bases; nucleotides outside the gene matches: 4. CDR1 and CDR2 (germline): SGHAT, FQDESV (reference sequence). CDR3 length: 18 amino acids. The CDR3 spells CASSLGTSGGFSTDTQYF. CDR3 coding DNA: TGTGCCAGCAGCTTAGGGACTAGCGGGGGATTTAGCACAGATACGCAGTATTTT. Filled out from reference TRBV11-1 and TRBJ2-3, the complete variable domain reads EAEVAQSPRYKITEKSQAVAFWCDPISGHATLYWYRQILGQGPELLVQFQDESVVDDSQLPKDRFSAERLKGVDSTLKIQPAELGDSAMYLCASSLGTSGGFSTDTQYFGPGTRLTVL.

CDR3 sequence (DNA): TGTGCCAGCAGATCCTCGACCCAGAGCTCCTACGAGCAGTACTTC. Amino acids: CASRSSTQSSYEQYF. The chain has TRBV7-8 and TRBJ2-7; no clear D gene. This CDR3 comprises 15 residues. The V end was cut by 6 bases, the J end by 0 bases, with 15 bases between. Germline values: CDR1 SGHVS, CDR2 FQNEAQ.

This chain joins TRBV4-1 and TRBJ1-1; the D is unclear. V was trimmed by 0 bases and J by 0 bases, leaving 11 bases between them. The germline V gene encodes CDR1 MGHRA and CDR2 YSYEKL. CDR3 size: 16 residues. The DNA for the CDR3 is TGCGCCAGCAGCCAAGAAATGGGAACCTTGAACACTGAAGCTTTCTTT. Translated, it gives CASSQEMGTLNTEAFF.

The V call is TRBV7-9, the J call TRBJ2-3, with TRBD1 as a possible D gene (7 bases). Germline CDR1 reads SEHNR; CDR2 reads FQNEAQ (reference sequence). The V gene lost 4 bases and the J gene lost 7 bases, with 12 bases spanning the gap. The length of the CDR3 is 13 residues. As DNA, the CDR3 is TGTGCCAGCAGCTCCCAGGGGGGCTATACGCAGTATTTT. Protein product: CASSSQGGYTQYF.

The chain is built from TRBV29-1 and TRBJ1-1, with D possibly TRBD1 on 5 matching bases. CDR3 length: 16 amino acids. V was pared by 1 base and J by 4 bases, with 19 bases between. The V gene's germline CDR1 is SQVTM and CDR2 ANQGSEA. DNA for the CDR3: TGCAGCGTTGAAGGATTGATCGGGGCCGGAGGCACTGAAGCTTTCTTT. It translates to CSVEGLIGAGGTEAFF. Full variable domain (outside the CDR3, taken from reference TRBV29-1 and TRBJ1-1): SAVISQKPSRDICQRGTSLTIQCQVDSQVTMMFWYRQQPGQSLTLIATANQGSEATYESGFVIDKFPISRPNLTFSTLTVSNMSPEDSSIYLCSVEGLIGAGGTEAFFGQGTRLTVV.

The V and J genes are TRBV13 and TRBJ2-5; 8 bases fit TRBD2. The V gene's germline CDR1 is PRHDT and CDR2 FYEKMQ (reference sequence). V trimming: 8 bases; J trimming: 1 base; junction bases outside the gene matches: 12. The CDR3 is made up of 16 amino acids. This CDR3 is CASHTRGGLIQETQYF. In DNA form, the CDR3 reads TGTGCCAGCCATACCCGGGGGGGCCTCATCCAAGAGACCCAGTACTTC.

The chain couples TRBV5-1 to TRBJ2-7; 10 bases fit TRBD1. CDR3 size: 15 residues. Unmatched junction bases numbered 8, after V lost 3 bases and J lost 5 bases. CDR1 is SGHRS and CDR2 is YFSETQ in the germline V gene. This CDR3 reads CASSSLDRGLDEQYF. In DNA form, the CDR3 reads TGCGCCAGCAGCTCCCTTGACAGGGGGCTTGACGAGCAGTACTTC.

This chain uses TRBV9 with TRBJ2-5, with 10 bases that match TRBD2. Per the germline V gene, CDR1 is SGDLS and CDR2 is YYNGEE. J was trimmed by 5 bases and V by 3 bases; bases with no gene match: 7. The CDR3 has 15 residues. The CDR3 bases are TGTGCCAGCAGCGACTCTAGCGGGAGAAGCGAGACCCAGTACTTC. Its protein is CASSDSSGRSETQYF.

The gene calls are TRBV7-6 and TRBJ2-1; a weak D match, TRBD2 (6 bases). The CDR3 runs 14 residues. Trimming took 5 bases from V and 8 from J, leaving 16 bases between them. Germline V lookup: CDR1 SGHVS, CDR2 FNYEAQ. In DNA, the CDR3 is TGTGCCAGCAGCCTAGGTGTTTCGGGGGATGAGCAGTTCTTC. The encoded protein is CASSLGVSGDEQFF.